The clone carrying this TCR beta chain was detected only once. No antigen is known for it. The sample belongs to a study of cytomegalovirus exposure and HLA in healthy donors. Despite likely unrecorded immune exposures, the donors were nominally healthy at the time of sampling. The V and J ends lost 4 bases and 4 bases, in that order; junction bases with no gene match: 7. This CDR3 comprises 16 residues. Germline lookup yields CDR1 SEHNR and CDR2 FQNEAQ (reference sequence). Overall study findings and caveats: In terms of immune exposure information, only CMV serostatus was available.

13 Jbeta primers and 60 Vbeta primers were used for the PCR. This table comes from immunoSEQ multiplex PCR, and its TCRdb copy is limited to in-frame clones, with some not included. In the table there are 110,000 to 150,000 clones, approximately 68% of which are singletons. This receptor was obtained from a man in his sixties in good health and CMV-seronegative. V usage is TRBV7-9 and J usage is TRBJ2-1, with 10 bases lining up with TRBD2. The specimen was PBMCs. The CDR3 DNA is TGTGCCAGCAGCTCTATTAGCGGGGGGCCTTACAATGAGCAGTTCTTC. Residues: CASSSISGGPYNEQFF.